The clone carrying this T cell receptor (beta chain) came up once. The CDR3 covers 15 residues. Trimming shortened V by 5 bases and J by 1 base, and 14 bases separated the two germline ends. The germline V gene encodes CDR1 MDHEN and CDR2 SYDVKM. Extraction of RNA preceded its reverse transcription into cDNA, which served as the sequencing template. Assay used: immunoSEQ multiplex PCR; TCRdb lists only in-frame clones, some missing. This sample yields approximately 98,000 clones, of which under 65% are seen a single time; 23% belongs to the top ten. The data were taken from a study of CD8+ T cells in alopecia areata.

The sequence came from a human donor with alopecia areata. V gene TRBV28 combines with J gene TRBJ2-5; either TRBD1 or TRBD2 may fit D (5 bases each). What was sequenced was NKG2D-low CD8+ T cells sorted from blood. The CDR3 spells CASSTDGAVQETQYF. In DNA, the CDR3 is TGTGCCAGCAGTACAGACGGGGCAGTCCAAGAGACCCAGTACTTC.